The 11 T cell receptor beta chains reported below all come from one sample, sequenced in a study of identical twins (dated by TCRdb to 2015 to 2016). The library was prepared using 5' RACE. The instrument was an Illumina HiSeq 2000. TCRdb trimmed the raw reads at Q25, called clones with MiXCR and kept productive beta chains. Merged by CDR3 protein, the rows form single entries marked with the most common genes and DNA. Counted in this sample were around 280,000 distinct CDR3 sequences; approximately 8% of them appeared once. The ten largest clones take up 2.1% of the sample. This same sample was also part of a study on yellow fever vaccine responses in identical twins.

Sequencing was performed on memory (CD45RO+) T cells sorted from blood. The cell subset or site label corresponds to: CD45RO+ enriched T cells. The receptors were sampled from a woman aged 18-30 years in good health.

V gene TRBV18 combines with J gene TRBJ2-1, with 8 bases lining up with TRBD2. CDR1 and CDR2 from the germline V gene are KGHSH and LQKENI. V shed 3 bases and J 6 bases; nucleotides not matched to a gene: 10. The CDR3 contains 16 residues. The CDR3 reads CASSPPGSGGRNEQFF. CDR3 bases: TGTGCCAGCTCACCGCCTGGCAGCGGGGGCCGCAATGAGCAGTTCTTC.

This clonotype was recorded many times. The chain carries TRBV6-6 and TRBJ2-3, with no clear D. The CDR3 has 12 residues. V was trimmed by 2 bases and J by 8 bases, leaving 8 bases between them. Germline CDR1 is MNHNY and CDR2 is SVGAGI (reference sequence). In DNA form, the CDR3 reads TGTGCCAGCAGTTACGGGCCAGCTACGCAGTATTTT. Its protein is CASSYGPATQYF.

This clonotype was detected ten times or more. This sequence joins TRBV20-1 and TRBJ2-2, with D unresolved. The CDR3 spans 13 residues. V shed 5 bases and J shed 1 base, with 8 bases lying between them. Germline V gives CDR1 DFQATT, CDR2 SNEGSKA (reference sequence). The CDR3 spells CSAWSGNTGELFF. CDR3 in DNA: TGCAGTGCTTGGTCAGGGAACACCGGGGAGCTGTTTTTT.

Details on this clonotype: One junction end disagrees with the germline gene, perhaps due to a read error. This chain links TRBV5-1 with TRBJ2-4, with D possibly being TRBD1 or TRBD2 (5 bases each). The CDR3 covers 12 residues. The germline V gene encodes CDR1 SGHRS and CDR2 YFSETQ. The CDR3: CASSLTRDPTHF. The DNA of the CDR3 is TGCGCCAGCAGCCTGACGAGGGACCCTACGCACTTC.

This clonotype was observed a handful of times. This chain joins TRBV10-2 and TRBJ1-3; 9 bases are shared with TRBD1. With V trimmed by 3 bases and J by 5 bases, 8 bases remained unmatched. The V gene's germline CDR1 is WSHSY and CDR2 SAAADI. This CDR3 spans 16 amino acids. The CDR3 loop reads CASSDIGQGMRNTIYF. In DNA form, the CDR3 reads TGCGCCAGCAGTGACATTGGACAGGGGATGAGAAACACCATATATTTT.

The chain couples TRBV15 to TRBJ1-3; D not certain. The CDR3 is 14 amino acids. The germline V gene has CDR1 LNHNV and CDR2 YYDKDF (reference sequence). Trimming removed 2 bases from V and 0 bases from J, with 5 bases in between. The CDR3 bases are TGTGCCACCAGCAGAAGCCACTCTGGAAACACCATATATTTT. Translated, it gives CATSRSHSGNTIYF.

This CDR3 reads CASSPQWGGETQYF. As DNA, the CDR3 is TGTGCCAGCAGCCCCCAGTGGGGGGGTGAGACCCAGTACTTC. J is TRBJ2-5 and V is TRBV7-2, with 7 bases matching TRBD2. Germline V gives CDR1 SGHTA, CDR2 FQGNSA. CDR3 length: 14 amino acids. The ends lost 5 bases at V and 5 bases at J; junction bases unmatched: 8. The entire variable domain, with the rest obtained from reference TRBV7-2 and TRBJ2-5, is as follows: GAGVSQSPSNKVTEKGKDVELRCDPISGHTALYWYRQSLGQGLEFLIYFQGNSAPDKSGLPSDRFSAERTGGSVSTLTIQRTQQEDSAVYLCASSPQWGGETQYFGPGTRLLVL.

The chain combines TRBV18 with TRBJ1-1; unclear D gene. CDR1 KGHSH and CDR2 LQKENI come from the germline V gene. The CDR3 runs to 14 residues. V was trimmed by 3 bases and J by 7 bases, leaving 15 bases between them. The CDR3 here is CASSPFGTHYEAFF. CDR3 DNA: TGTGCCAGCTCACCGTTCGGTACACACTATGAAGCTTTCTTT.

This clonotype was recorded a few times. V usage is TRBV5-1 and J usage is TRBJ2-3; 7 bases fit TRBD1. The junction had 8 bases not matched to a gene; V was cut back by 5 bases and J by 2 bases. The CDR3 spans 15 residues. Germline V CDR1 and CDR2: SGHRS, YFSETQ. The CDR3 DNA sequence: TGCGCCAGCAGACCTGACAGGGTAATCACAGATACGCAGTATTTT. It yields the protein CASRPDRVITDTQYF.

The V gene is TRBV6-1, the J gene TRBJ1-2; tentative D call: TRBD1 (5 bases). The CDR3 sequence is 15 residues long. Germline V gene lookup returns CDR1 MNHNS and CDR2 SASEGT. V lost 5 bases and J lost 8, with 21 bases in between. DNA for the CDR3: TGTGCCAGCAGTCTCCCGACCAGGGTGGCGGCAGGCTACACCTTC. Its protein is CASSLPTRVAAGYTF.

The chain combines TRBV6-1 with TRBJ2-1, with TRBD2 matching over 11 bases. The CDR3 loop spans 15 amino acids. The V and J ends lost 6 bases and 9 bases, in that order; junction bases with no gene match: 10. CDR1 is MNHNS and CDR2 is SASEGT in the germline V gene. DNA for the CDR3: TGTGCCAGCAGGAGTAGCGGGGGGGCCATTTCTGAGCAGTTCTTC. Translation: CASRSSGGAISEQFF.